Listed below are T cell receptor beta chains from one sample, sequenced in a study of cytomegalovirus exposure and HLA in healthy donors. Here immunoSEQ multiplex PCR was the method, and the copy in TCRdb shows in-frame clones only, minus some. The table shows about 200,000 clones, with around three quarters occurring only once. The material sequenced was PBMCs. These receptors were taken from a young woman in good health and CMV-seronegative. Each CDR3 is given with its conserved first and last residue. D genes are given only for firm matches. The listing skips clone size in some rows; elsewhere it reads once, few, many or a size class.

j_gene: TRBJ2-3; v_gene: TRBV11-2; d_gene: TRBD2; abundance: -; CDR3aa: CASSFRLAGVTDTQYF; CDR3nt: TGTGCCAGCAGCTTCCGACTAGCGGGGGTCACAGATACGCAGTATTTT
j_gene: TRBJ2-7; v_gene: TRBV7-9; d_gene: -; abundance: -; CDR3aa: CASSLVLRGSYEQYF; CDR3nt: TGTGCCAGCAGCTTAGTGTTGCGTGGGAGCTACGAGCAGTACTTT
j_gene: TRBJ2-1; v_gene: TRBV7-7; d_gene: -; abundance: -; CDR3aa: CASSLWRNNEQFF; CDR3nt: TGTGCTAGCAGCTTATGGCGGAACAATGAGCAGTTCTTC
j_gene: TRBJ2-7; v_gene: TRBV9; d_gene: TRBD2; abundance: -; CDR3aa: CASSVELAGGLQSYEQYF; CDR3nt: TGTGCCAGCAGCGTAGAGCTTGCGGGAGGGCTCCAGTCCTACGAGCAGTACTTC
j_gene: TRBJ1-2; v_gene: TRBV18; d_gene: -; abundance: -; CDR3aa: CASSPSGLKANYGYTF; CDR3nt: TGTGCCAGCTCACCATCGGGGTTGAAGGCTAACTATGGCTACACCTTC
j_gene: TRBJ2-2; v_gene: TRBV11-3; d_gene: TRBD1; abundance: few; CDR3aa: CASRTGGSSGELFF; CDR3nt: TGTGCCAGCAGGACAGGGGGCTCGAGCGGGGAGCTGTTTTTT
j_gene: TRBJ2-3; v_gene: TRBV12-5; d_gene: TRBD2; abundance: once; CDR3aa: CASGLRASGRNPTDTQYF; CDR3nt: TGTGCTAGTGGTTTGAGGGCTAGCGGGAGGAACCCCACAGATACGCAGTATTTT
j_gene: TRBJ1-4; v_gene: TRBV19; d_gene: -; abundance: -; CDR3aa: CASRKPLGTEATNEKLFF; CDR3nt: TGTGCCAGTAGGAAACCCCTGGGGACTGAGGCAACTAATGAAAAACTGTTTTTT
j_gene: TRBJ1-6; v_gene: TRBV18; d_gene: TRBD1; abundance: -; CDR3aa: CASSRRDRTSPLHF; CDR3nt: TGTGCCAGCTCGCGGCGGGACAGAACCTCACCCCTCCACTTT
j_gene: TRBJ2-7; v_gene: TRBV7-9; d_gene: -; abundance: -; CDR3aa: CASSLTASYEQYF; CDR3nt: TGTGCCAGCAGCTTGACAGCCTCCTACGAGCAGTACTTC
j_gene: TRBJ1-3; v_gene: TRBV5-5; d_gene: -; abundance: -; CDR3aa: CASSLGAGSGNTIYF; CDR3nt: TGTGCCAGCAGCTTGGGGGCAGGGTCCGGAAACACCATATATTTT
j_gene: TRBJ1-1; v_gene: TRBV2; d_gene: -; abundance: -; CDR3aa: CASIGQLNTEAFF; CDR3nt: TGTGCCAGCATCGGACAGTTGAACACTGAAGCTTTCTTT
j_gene: TRBJ2-1; v_gene: TRBV9; d_gene: TRBD2; abundance: -; CDR3aa: CASSRTSGSYNEQFF; CDR3nt: TGTGCCAGCAGCAGAACTAGCGGGAGCTACAATGAGCAGTTCTTC
j_gene: TRBJ2-7; v_gene: TRBV27; d_gene: TRBD1; abundance: -; CDR3aa: CASRVRGLFYEQYF; CDR3nt: TGTGCCAGCAGGGTCAGGGGGCTCTTTTACGAGCAGTACTTC
j_gene: TRBJ1-2; v_gene: TRBV27; d_gene: -; abundance: -; CDR3aa: CASGTFNYGYTF; CDR3nt: TGTGCCAGCGGGACTTTTAACTATGGCTACACCTTC
j_gene: TRBJ1-2; v_gene: TRBV7-9; d_gene: -; abundance: once; CDR3aa: CASSLVAIGGYTF; CDR3nt: TGTGCCAGCAGCTTAGTTGCGATCGGGGGCTACACCTTC
j_gene: TRBJ1-4; v_gene: TRBV4-1; d_gene: TRBD1; abundance: -; CDR3aa: CASSQTGVNEKLFF; CDR3nt: TGCGCCAGCAGCCAAACAGGGGTTAATGAAAAACTGTTTTTT
j_gene: TRBJ1-2; v_gene: TRBV27; d_gene: TRBD1; abundance: -; CDR3aa: CARQGYNNYGYTF; CDR3nt: TGTGCCAGACAGGGGTATAACAACTATGGCTACACCTTC
j_gene: TRBJ1-2; v_gene: TRBV6-6; d_gene: -; abundance: -; CDR3aa: CASTATVDSYGYTF; CDR3nt: TGTGCCAGCACCGCCACAGTGGACAGCTATGGCTACACCTTC
j_gene: TRBJ2-5; v_gene: TRBV27; d_gene: -; abundance: -; CDR3aa: CASSPRVQETQYF; CDR3nt: TGTGCCAGCAGTCCCAGGGTTCAAGAGACCCAGTACTTC
j_gene: TRBJ1-2; v_gene: TRBV13; d_gene: -; abundance: once; CDR3aa: CASSLDPTVGRNYGYTF; CDR3nt: TGTGCCAGCAGCTTAGATCCCACGGTCGGGAGAAACTATGGCTACACCTTC
j_gene: TRBJ2-7; v_gene: TRBV14; d_gene: -; abundance: -; CDR3aa: CASRAREDYEQYF; CDR3nt: TGTGCCAGCAGGGCCAGGGAGGACTACGAGCAGTACTTC
j_gene: TRBJ1-2; v_gene: TRBV4-3; d_gene: -; abundance: few; CDR3aa: CASSQDLGGGDYGYTF; CDR3nt: TGCGCCAGCAGCCAAGATTTGGGAGGGGGAGACTATGGCTACACCTTC
j_gene: TRBJ1-2; v_gene: TRBV5-6; d_gene: TRBD1; abundance: -; CDR3aa: CASSPWDRGNYGYTF; CDR3nt: TGTGCCAGCAGCCCATGGGACAGGGGAAACTATGGCTACACCTTC
j_gene: TRBJ2-7; v_gene: TRBV18; d_gene: TRBD2; abundance: -; CDR3aa: CASSPGRGSYEQYF; CDR3nt: TGTGCCAGCTCACCGGGGAGGGGCTCCTACGAGCAGTACTTC
j_gene: TRBJ1-6; v_gene: TRBV27; d_gene: TRBD1; abundance: -; CDR3aa: CASSRLRGPDNSPLHF; CDR3nt: TGTGCCAGCAGTCGACTCAGGGGGCCCGATAATTCACCCCTCCACTTT
j_gene: TRBJ2-5; v_gene: TRBV4-1; d_gene: TRBD2; abundance: -; CDR3aa: CASSPRGGETQYF; CDR3nt: TGCGCCAGCAGCCCTCGGGGGGGGGAGACCCAGTACTTC